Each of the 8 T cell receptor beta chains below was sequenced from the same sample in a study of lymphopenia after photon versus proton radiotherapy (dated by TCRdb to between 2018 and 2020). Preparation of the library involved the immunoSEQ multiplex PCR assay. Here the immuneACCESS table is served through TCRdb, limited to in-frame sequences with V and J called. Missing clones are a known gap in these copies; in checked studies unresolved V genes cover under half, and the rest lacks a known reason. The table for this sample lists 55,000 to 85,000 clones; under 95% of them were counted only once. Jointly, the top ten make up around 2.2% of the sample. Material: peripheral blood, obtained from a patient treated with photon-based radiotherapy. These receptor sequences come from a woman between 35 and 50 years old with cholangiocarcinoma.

CDR3 protein: CASSFAGANPSSYNSPLHF. In DNA form, the CDR3 reads TGTGCCAGCAGTTTCGCAGGGGCGAATCCGAGCTCCTATAATTCACCCCTCCACTTT. The chain has TRBV28 and TRBJ1-6; D perhaps matches TRBD1 (6 bases). The CDR3 has 19 amino acids. CDR1 and CDR2 (germline): MDHEN, SYDVKM. V dropped 3 bases and J dropped 0 bases, with 18 bases sitting between them.

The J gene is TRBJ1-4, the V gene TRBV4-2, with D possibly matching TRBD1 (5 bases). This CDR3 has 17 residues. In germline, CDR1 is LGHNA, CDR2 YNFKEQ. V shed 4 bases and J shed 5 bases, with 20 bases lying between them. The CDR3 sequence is CASSLGTHTAGNEKLFF. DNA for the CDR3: TGTGCCAGCAGCCTCGGGACTCATACTGCGGGGAATGAAAAACTGTTTTTT.

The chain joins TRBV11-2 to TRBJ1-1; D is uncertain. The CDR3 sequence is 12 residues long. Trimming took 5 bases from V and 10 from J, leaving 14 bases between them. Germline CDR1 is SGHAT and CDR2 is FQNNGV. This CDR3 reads CASSPGGKGAFF. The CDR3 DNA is TGTGCCAGCAGCCCTGGAGGAAAGGGAGCTTTCTTT.

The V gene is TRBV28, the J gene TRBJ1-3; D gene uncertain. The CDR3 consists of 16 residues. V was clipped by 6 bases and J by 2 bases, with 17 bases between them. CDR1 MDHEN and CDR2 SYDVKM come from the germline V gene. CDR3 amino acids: CASSPTGGPTGNTIYF. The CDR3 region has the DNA TGTGCCAGCAGCCCTACGGGAGGGCCCACTGGAAACACCATATATTTT. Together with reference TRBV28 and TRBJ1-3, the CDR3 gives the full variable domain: DVKVTQSSRYLVKRTGEKVFLECVQDMDHENMFWYRQDPGLGLRLIYFSYDVKMKEKGDIPEGYSVSREKKERFSLILESASTNQTSMYLCASSPTGGPTGNTIYFGEGSWLTVV.

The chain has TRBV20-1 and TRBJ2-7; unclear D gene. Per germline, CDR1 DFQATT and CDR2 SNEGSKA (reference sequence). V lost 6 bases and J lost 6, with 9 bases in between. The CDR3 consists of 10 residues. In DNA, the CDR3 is TGCAGTGCCCTATCTTTCGAGCAGTACTTC. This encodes CSALSFEQYF.

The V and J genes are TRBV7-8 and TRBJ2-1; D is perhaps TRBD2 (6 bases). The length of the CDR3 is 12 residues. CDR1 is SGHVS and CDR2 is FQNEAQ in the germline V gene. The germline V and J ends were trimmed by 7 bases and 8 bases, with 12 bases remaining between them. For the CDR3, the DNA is TGTGCCAGCATGTACGTAGCGGATGAGCAGTTCTTC. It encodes CASMYVADEQFF.

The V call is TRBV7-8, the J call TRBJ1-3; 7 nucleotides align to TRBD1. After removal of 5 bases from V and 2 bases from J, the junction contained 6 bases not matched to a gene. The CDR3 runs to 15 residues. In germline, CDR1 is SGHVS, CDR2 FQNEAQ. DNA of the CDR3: TGTGCCAGCAGCCCTGGGGACAGCACTGGAAACACCATATATTTT. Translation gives CASSPGDSTGNTIYF.

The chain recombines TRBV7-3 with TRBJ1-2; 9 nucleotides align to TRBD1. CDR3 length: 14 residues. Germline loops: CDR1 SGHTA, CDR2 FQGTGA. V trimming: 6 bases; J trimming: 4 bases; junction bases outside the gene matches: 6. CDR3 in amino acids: CASSPQGATYGYTF. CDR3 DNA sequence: TGTGCCAGCAGTCCACAGGGGGCCACCTATGGCTACACCTTC.